The 20 T cell receptor beta chains reported below all come from one sample, sequenced in a study of blood T cell repertoires in COVID-19. The method was immunoSEQ multiplex PCR; TCRdb's version includes in-frame clones alone and lacks a portion of them. Found here are about 140,000 clones, almost 90% of them singletons; the top ten hold 1.5% to 1.7%. The material sequenced was peripheral blood. These receptors were taken from a woman aged 60-70 years with acute or convalescent COVID-19.

CDR3 nucleotides: TGTGCCAGTGCGGGGGCGTATGGCTACACCTTC. Translating it yields CASAGAYGYTF. The chain has TRBV28 and TRBJ1-2, with a tentative D call TRBD1 (6 bases). The germline V gene encodes CDR1 MDHEN and CDR2 SYDVKM. Trimming left V 9 bases short and J 5 bases short, with 10 bases between. This CDR3 comprises 11 residues.

In its sample, this clone was seen once. V gene TRBV6-6 combines with J gene TRBJ1-6, with 11 bases that match TRBD1. J was trimmed by 8 bases and V by 6 bases; bases with no gene match: 3. Germline lookup yields CDR1 MNHNY and CDR2 SVGAGI (reference sequence). The length of the CDR3 is 14 residues. CDR3 amino acids: CASRGGQGDSPLHF. In nucleotides, the CDR3 is TGTGCCAGCAGAGGGGGACAGGGGGATTCACCCCTCCACTTT.

This chain joins TRBV19 and TRBJ1-1; 9 bases line up with TRBD1. V trimming: 5 bases; J trimming: 9 bases; junction bases outside the gene matches: 7. The CDR3 runs to 13 residues. Germline V gene sequence: CDR1 LNHDA, CDR2 SQIVND (reference sequence). In DNA, the CDR3 is TGTGCCAGTAGTGAACGGGACAGGGAACAAGCTTTCTTT. This sequence encodes CASSERDREQAFF.

This clone was detected only once. This chain connects TRBV27 to TRBJ1-4; D call uncertain. The germline CDR1 and CDR2 sequences are MNHEY and SMNVEV (reference sequence). V lost 5 bases to trimming and J lost 5 bases, with 12 bases between them. The CDR3 runs 14 residues. Here the CDR3 DNA reads TGTGCCAGCAGTCGAGGGCTGCGAAATGAAAAACTGTTTTTT. Residues: CASSRGLRNEKLFF.

CDR3 region: CSARTNEKLFF. CDR3 in DNA: TGCAGTGCTAGAACAAATGAAAAACTGTTTTTT. The chain joins TRBV20-1 to TRBJ1-4; D is uncertain. The V and J ends lost 2 bases and 5 bases respectively, with 3 bases between them. The CDR3 length is 11 residues. CDR1 is DFQATT, CDR2 SNEGSKA, per germline (reference sequence).

The rearrangement joins TRBV6-5 to TRBJ1-4, with D possibly being TRBD1 (5 bases). Germline V gene sequence: CDR1 MNHEY, CDR2 SVGAGI. Trimming removed 2 bases at V and 5 bases at J, with 12 bases between. The CDR3 sequence is 15 residues long. This chain's CDR3 is CASSYDTGLNEKLFF. The DNA of the CDR3 is TGTGCCAGCAGTTACGACACAGGATTAAATGAAAAACTGTTTTTT.

The chain couples TRBV19 to TRBJ1-2; TRBD1 might be the D (6 bases). CDR1 is LNHDA and CDR2 is SQIVND in the germline V gene (reference sequence). CDR3 length equals 12 residues. Trimming took 5 bases from V and 6 from J, leaving 10 bases between them. The CDR3 spells CASSESGDGYTF. The CDR3 DNA sequence: TGTGCCAGTAGTGAGTCAGGGGATGGCTACACCTTC.

V gene TRBV5-1 combines with J gene TRBJ1-2; tentatively, D is TRBD1 (5 bases). Germline lookup yields CDR1 SGHRS and CDR2 YFSETQ. The germline V and J ends were trimmed by 0 bases and 1 base, with 7 bases remaining between them. The CDR3 is 14 residues long. CDR3 in amino acids: CASSLVTVNYGYTF. CDR3 DNA sequence: TGCGCCAGCAGCTTGGTGACAGTTAACTATGGCTACACCTTC.

The chain couples TRBV2 to TRBJ1-1; D call uncertain. The length of the CDR3 is 16 residues. CDR1 is SNHLY and CDR2 is FYNNEI in the germline V gene. The V and J ends lost 1 base and 4 bases respectively, with 16 bases between them. The CDR3: CASSEDGRPPVTEAFF. As DNA, the CDR3 is TGTGCCAGCAGTGAAGACGGCAGGCCCCCGGTCACTGAAGCTTTCTTT.

The V gene is TRBV5-4, the J gene TRBJ2-1; tentatively, D is TRBD1 (5 bases). The germline CDR1 and CDR2 sequences are SGHNT and YYREEE (reference sequence). V was shortened by 0 bases and J by 5 bases, with 6 bases between the two germline ends. This CDR3 comprises 13 residues. The CDR3 sequence is CASSLDRNNEQFF. CDR3 in DNA: TGTGCCAGCAGCTTGGACAGGAACAATGAGCAGTTCTTC. The variable domain in full, with the rest retrieved from reference TRBV5-4 and TRBJ2-1, is ETGVTQSPTHLIKTRGQQVTLRCSSQSGHNTVSWYQQALGQGPQFIFQYYREEENGRGNFPPRFSGLQFPNYSSELNVNALELDDSALYLCASSLDRNNEQFFGPGTRLTVL.

The V gene is TRBV6-5, the J gene TRBJ1-1; 9 nucleotides agree with TRBD1. The germline V gene encodes CDR1 MNHEY and CDR2 SVGAGI. Trimming cost V 2 bases and J 6 bases; bases outside gene matches: 10. This CDR3 region has 16 residues. The CDR3, as DNA: TGTGCCAGCAGTTACAAGATTCCGGGACAGGGCTCTGAAGCTTTCTTT. Encoded protein: CASSYKIPGQGSEAFF.

The chain combines TRBV5-1 with TRBJ1-4; TRBD1 matches at 9 bases. Germline loops: CDR1 SGHRS, CDR2 YFSETQ. The CDR3 extends over 15 amino acids. After removal of 6 bases from V and 8 bases from J, the junction contained 11 bases not matched to a gene. CDR3 nucleotide sequence: TGCGCCAGCAAAGTATTGGGACAGGGCAGAGAAAAACTGTTTTTT. Translating it yields CASKVLGQGREKLFF. The entire variable domain, with the rest obtained from reference TRBV5-1 and TRBJ1-4, is as follows: KAGVTQTPRYLIKTRGQQVTLSCSPISGHRSVSWYQQTPGQGLQFLFEYFSETQRNKGNFPGRFSGRQFSNSRSEMNVSTLELGDSALYLCASKVLGQGREKLFFGSGTQLSVL.

This sequence joins TRBV5-4 and TRBJ2-1, with a possible D match to TRBD1 (6 bases). Germline CDR1 reads SGHNT; CDR2 reads YYREEE (reference sequence). With 3 bases removed from V and 9 bases from J, the gap between germline ends came to 10 bases. CDR3 length: 12 residues. CDR3 bases: TGTGCCAGCAGCTATAGAGGGGGTGAGCAGTTCTTC. Protein sequence: CASSYRGGEQFF. Full variable domain (outside the CDR3, taken from reference TRBV5-4 and TRBJ2-1): ETGVTQSPTHLIKTRGQQVTLRCSSQSGHNTVSWYQQALGQGPQFIFQYYREEENGRGNFPPRFSGLQFPNYSSELNVNALELDDSALYLCASSYRGGEQFFGPGTRLTVL.

The V gene is TRBV19, the J gene TRBJ2-5, with TRBD2 identical over 10 bases. Germline values: CDR1 LNHDA, CDR2 SQIVND (reference sequence). Trimming cost V 8 bases and J 5 bases; bases outside gene matches: 14. The CDR3 spans 16 residues. The CDR3 DNA sequence: TGTGCCAGTGCGTACGGGGGGACTAGCGTTGTTGAGACCCAGTACTTC. It codes for CASAYGGTSVVETQYF.

This chain links TRBV30 with TRBJ1-2; TRBD1 might be the D (6 bases). Germline CDR1 GTSNPN, CDR2 SVGIG (reference sequence). CDR3 size: 16 residues. Deletions cut 2 bases from V and 7 bases from J, with 23 bases between. CDR3 loop: CAWSLRGQLGLVGYTF. Written as DNA, the CDR3 is TGTGCCTGGAGTCTACGCGGACAGTTGGGGTTGGTTGGCTACACCTTC. The variable domain in full, completed from reference TRBV30 and TRBJ1-2, reads SQTIHQWPATLVQPVGSPLSLECTVEGTSNPNLYWYRQAAGRGLQLLFYSVGIGQISSEVPQNLSASRPQDRQFILSSKKLLLSDSGFYLCAWSLRGQLGLVGYTFGSGTRLTVV.

V is TRBV7-3 and J is TRBJ1-1, with D tentatively TRBD1 (6 bases). The CDR3 loop spans 15 amino acids. Trimming stripped 3 bases from V and 5 bases from J, with 16 bases between. CDR1 and CDR2 from the germline V gene are SGHTA and FQGTGA. This CDR3 is CASSLEGGEVTEAFF. Here the CDR3 DNA reads TGTGCCAGCAGCTTGGAAGGGGGAGAGGTAACTGAAGCTTTCTTT.

CDR3 coding DNA: TGTGCCAGCAGCTTAGCGGGACAGTTACAGCCCCAGCATTTT. Translating gives CASSLAGQLQPQHF. V and J are TRBV7-2 and TRBJ1-5; 7 bases are a match to TRBD1. CDR3 size: 14 residues. The J segment lost 7 bases and the V segment lost 0 bases, leaving 3 bases of the junction unmatched. The germline V gene has CDR1 SGHTA and CDR2 FQGNSA.

About this clone: Other nucleotide sequences in the sample specify the same CDR3. The chain has TRBV19 and TRBJ1-1; a possible D gene is TRBD1 (6 bases). CDR3 length: 15 amino acids. Trimming left V 3 bases short and J 4 bases short, with 15 bases between. CDR1 is LNHDA, CDR2 SQIVND, per germline (reference sequence). The CDR3 spells CASSIDGQRGTEAFF. In DNA, the CDR3 is TGTGCCAGTAGTATCGATGGACAGCGAGGCACTGAAGCTTTCTTT.

This chain uses TRBV15 with TRBJ2-1, with 10 bases fitting TRBD1. Germline lookup yields CDR1 LNHNV and CDR2 YYDKDF (reference sequence). The ends lost 5 bases at V and 4 bases at J; junction bases unmatched: 5. The CDR3 totals 15 residues. The CDR3 region is CATSGRQGAYNEQFF. Here the CDR3 DNA reads TGTGCCACCAGCGGGCGACAGGGGGCGTACAATGAGCAGTTCTTC.

This chain links TRBV3-1 (or the pseudogene TRBV3-2) with TRBJ1-1; D is perhaps TRBD1 (5 bases). The length of the CDR3 is 19 residues. The V end lost 0 bases, the J end lost 2 bases, and 22 bases lay between the germline ends. The germline gives CDR1 LGHDT, CDR2 YNNKEL (reference sequence). CDR3 nucleotides: TGTGCCAGCAGCCAAGAAATCCATGGGTTAGGGGTCGAAAACACTGAAGCTTTCTTT. It encodes CASSQEIHGLGVENTEAFF.